The 22 T cell receptor beta chains given below trace back to one sample, sequenced in a study of shared clonotypes between healthy human individuals. Here immunoSEQ multiplex PCR was the method, and the copy in TCRdb shows in-frame clones only, minus some. The sample lists about 680,000 clones, about three quarters occurring once. The sequenced sample was memory CD4+ T cells sorted from blood. Subset of the sample: CD45RA-negative fraction. All receptors come from a woman in her thirties in good health.

The chain uses TRBV28 and TRBJ1-4; a weak D match, TRBD1 (5 bases). This CDR3 comprises 15 residues. Trimming removed 4 bases at V and 7 bases at J, with 16 bases between. The germline CDR1 and CDR2 sequences are MDHEN and SYDVKM. This chain's CDR3 is CASSSPAGQTEKLFF. The CDR3 DNA follows: TGTGCCAGCAGTTCCCCAGCGGGGCAGACTGAAAAACTGTTTTTT.

The chain uses TRBV28 and TRBJ2-3; D may be TRBD2 (6 bases). The CDR3 spans 17 residues. From germline, CDR1 is MDHEN and CDR2 SYDVKM. The ends were cut back, 3 bases at V and 3 bases at J, with 19 bases in the middle. This chain's CDR3 is CASSLEFGLGGTDTQYF. Written as DNA, the CDR3 is TGTGCCAGCAGTTTGGAGTTCGGACTCGGGGGAACAGATACGCAGTATTTT.

V usage is TRBV27 and J usage is TRBJ1-2; tentatively, D is TRBD1 (6 bases). Germline CDR1 is MNHEY and CDR2 is SMNVEV (reference sequence). The CDR3 has 12 residues. The germline V and J ends were trimmed by 6 bases and 8 bases, with 13 bases remaining between them. The CDR3 reads CASRNRETGYTF. The CDR3 DNA is TGTGCCAGCAGAAACAGGGAAACGGGCTACACCTTC.

The chain carries TRBV14 and TRBJ1-1; D is ambiguous. Deletions cut 0 bases from V and 4 bases from J, with 6 bases between. The CDR3 runs 13 residues. Looked up from germline, CDR1 is SGHDN and CDR2 is FVKESK. The CDR3 region has the DNA TGTGCCAGCAGCCAAGATCGGGCCACTGAAGCTTTCTTT. This sequence encodes CASSQDRATEAFF.

The genes are TRBV6-1 and TRBJ1-2; 7 bases line up with TRBD1. In germline, CDR1 is MNHNS, CDR2 SASEGT. The V segment lost 10 bases and the J segment 4 bases; nucleotides outside the gene matches: 9. CDR3 size: 13 residues. CDR3 residues: CATPDRARYGYTF. CDR3 DNA sequence: TGTGCCACCCCTGACAGGGCCCGCTATGGCTACACCTTC.

This chain uses TRBV27 with TRBJ2-7, with D tentatively TRBD1 or TRBD2 (5 bases each). Germline assignment: CDR1 MNHEY and CDR2 SMNVEV (reference sequence). This CDR3 contains 16 residues. Trimming took 2 bases from V and 2 from J, leaving 16 bases between them. CDR3 in amino acids: CASSLNPSGAAYEQYF. As DNA, the CDR3 is TGTGCCAGCAGTTTAAATCCCTCCGGGGCCGCCTACGAGCAGTACTTC.

The chain couples TRBV7-9 to TRBJ1-5; D uncertain. The germline gives CDR1 SEHNR, CDR2 FQNEAQ (reference sequence). The length of the CDR3 is 15 residues. V was shortened by 5 bases and J by 3 bases, with 14 bases between the two germline ends. CDR3 protein: CASSQVSTNNQPQHF. The CDR3 nucleotides are TGTGCCAGCAGCCAAGTTTCTACTAACAATCAGCCCCAGCATTTT.

The gene calls are TRBV4-2 and TRBJ2-3, with TRBD2 identical over 10 bases. Germline CDR1 reads LGHNA; CDR2 reads YNFKEQ. The CDR3 covers 16 residues. V lost 1 base to trimming and J lost 3 bases; unmatched junction nucleotides: 4. CDR3 in amino acids: CASSQAVAGGTDTQYF. The DNA of the CDR3 is TGTGCCAGCAGCCAAGCGGTAGCGGGAGGTACAGATACGCAGTATTTT.

This CDR3 reads CAWRPGTETYEQYF. CDR3 bases: TGTGCCTGGAGACCCGGGACTGAGACCTACGAGCAGTACTTC. The rearrangement uses TRBV30 and TRBJ2-5; possible D gene TRBD2, 6 bases. Gene TRBJ2-7 matches the end of the DNA better, so the J call may be wrong. Germline CDR1 reads GTSNPN; CDR2 reads SVGIG (reference sequence). The CDR3 extends over 14 amino acids.

The chain recombines TRBV27 with TRBJ2-5; D may be TRBD2 (5 bases). Germline assignment: CDR1 MNHEY and CDR2 SMNVEV (reference sequence). This CDR3 contains 15 residues. With 1 base removed from V and 7 bases from J, the gap between germline ends came to 16 bases. The CDR3, as DNA: TGTGCCAGCAGTTTATTTCGGGGAACCGGGTGGACCCAGTACTTC. Encoded protein: CASSLFRGTGWTQYF.

The chain uses TRBV20-1 and TRBJ1-1, with D hard to call. V gave up 8 bases and J gave up 8 bases, with 12 bases separating them. Germline CDR1 and CDR2: DFQATT and SNEGSKA (reference sequence). This CDR3 has 10 residues. CDR3 bases: TGCAGTCCTACGGGTTGGGAAGCTTTCTTT. This encodes CSPTGWEAFF.

In this sample, this clone turned up once. The chain uses TRBV9 and TRBJ2-1; 11 bases are shared with TRBD2. The CDR3 has 16 residues. V was clipped by 4 bases and J by 3 bases; unmatched bases: 6. Germline lookup yields CDR1 SGDLS and CDR2 YYNGEE. The CDR3 here is CASSPRGTSGYNEQFF. In nucleotides, the CDR3 is TGTGCCAGCAGCCCCCGCGGGACTAGCGGCTACAATGAGCAGTTCTTC.

Notes on this clone: This CDR3 is also generated by other DNA sequences in the sample. The chain links TRBV28 to TRBJ2-5; a weak D match, TRBD2 (5 bases). V was shortened by 3 bases and J by 2 bases, with 7 bases between the two germline ends. This CDR3 has 13 residues. Per the germline V gene, CDR1 is MDHEN and CDR2 is SYDVKM. CDR3 in amino acids: CASSLGGQETQYF. DNA for the CDR3: TGTGCCAGCAGTTTGGGCGGGCAAGAGACCCAGTACTTC. Drawing the rest from reference TRBV28 and TRBJ2-5, the complete variable domain is DVKVTQSSRYLVKRTGEKVFLECVQDMDHENMFWYRQDPGLGLRLIYFSYDVKMKEKGDIPEGYSVSREKKERFSLILESASTNQTSMYLCASSLGGQETQYFGPGTRLLVL.

The chain has TRBV6-6 and TRBJ2-7, with TRBD1 identical over 8 bases. Unmatched junction bases numbered 1, after V lost 1 base and J lost 5 bases. Germline CDR1 reads MNHNY; CDR2 reads SVGAGI (reference sequence). This CDR3 region has 13 residues. The CDR3 DNA sequence: TGTGCCAGCAGTTACTGGACAGGGAACGAGCAGTACTTC. Protein: CASSYWTGNEQYF.

CDR3 sequence (DNA): TGTGCCAGCAGCACAGGGGGCCCTAGGGGCTACACCTTC. Translated: CASSTGGPRGYTF. The rearrangement links TRBV27 to TRBJ1-2; 9 bases match TRBD1. This CDR3 has 13 amino acids. V trimming: 6 bases; J trimming: 8 bases; junction bases outside the gene matches: 7. Germline CDR1 and CDR2: MNHEY and SMNVEV (reference sequence).

The V gene is TRBV4-2, the J gene TRBJ2-7; D gene uncertain. Germline V gives CDR1 LGHNA, CDR2 YNFKEQ. The V gene lost 0 bases and the J gene lost 6 bases, with 21 bases spanning the gap. CDR3 size: 17 residues. The CDR3 region is CASSQDGLGSPSAEQYF. The CDR3 nucleotides read TGTGCCAGCAGCCAAGATGGGCTAGGTAGCCCCTCTGCCGAGCAGTACTTC.

This chain connects TRBV28 to TRBJ2-7, with D maybe TRBD2 (6 bases). V was pared by 6 bases and J by 7 bases, with 13 bases between. Germline V gives CDR1 MDHEN, CDR2 SYDVKM. The CDR3 contains 12 residues. The CDR3 loop reads CASRPLAREQYF. In nucleotides, the CDR3 is TGTGCCAGCAGACCCCTAGCGCGGGAGCAGTACTTC. Looking up the rest from reference TRBV28 and TRBJ2-7 gives the full variable domain: DVKVTQSSRYLVKRTGEKVFLECVQDMDHENMFWYRQDPGLGLRLIYFSYDVKMKEKGDIPEGYSVSREKKERFSLILESASTNQTSMYLCASRPLAREQYFGPGTRLTVT.

V and J are TRBV28 and TRBJ1-5; tentatively, D is TRBD1 (6 bases). The CDR3 is made up of 14 amino acids. Trimming stripped 6 bases from V and 3 bases from J, with 12 bases between. The germline gives CDR1 MDHEN, CDR2 SYDVKM. The CDR3 reads CASRPWTVNQPQHF. The CDR3 coding sequence is TGTGCCAGCAGACCCTGGACAGTCAATCAGCCCCAGCATTTT.

The chain employs TRBV7-3 and TRBJ1-1; no reliable D call. The CDR3 is 13 amino acids. Trimming removed 6 bases at V and 1 base at J, with 9 bases between. Germline V gene sequence: CDR1 SGHTA, CDR2 FQGTGA. The CDR3 DNA reads TGTGCCAGCAGTACACAGAAGAACACTGAAGCTTTCTTT. It is translated as CASSTQKNTEAFF.

In this sample, this clone turned up once. The V gene is TRBV2, the J gene TRBJ2-6; TRBD2 matches at 11 bases. CDR1 and CDR2 (germline): SNHLY, FYNNEI. The J segment lost 0 bases and the V segment lost 5 bases, leaving 3 bases of the junction unmatched. The CDR3 is 17 amino acids. The CDR3 is CASSSLAGVSGANVLTF. In nucleotides, the CDR3 is TGTGCCAGCAGTTCACTAGCGGGGGTCTCTGGGGCCAACGTCCTGACTTTC.

The V gene is TRBV6-5, the J gene TRBJ2-3; a possible D gene is TRBD1 (5 bases). Germline V gene sequence: CDR1 MNHEY, CDR2 SVGAGI. The length of the CDR3 is 14 residues. V was trimmed by 5 bases and J by 10 bases, leaving 19 bases between them. In DNA, the CDR3 is TGTGCCAGCAGTCCCCAAGAGACAGTCACCCCGCAGTATTTT. Its translation: CASSPQETVTPQYF.

The chain recombines TRBV2 with TRBJ1-2; tentative D call: TRBD1 (6 bases). V was shortened by 8 bases and J by 5 bases, with 12 bases between the two germline ends. The V gene's germline CDR1 is SNHLY and CDR2 FYNNEI. CDR3 length: 12 amino acids. The CDR3 coding sequence is TGTGCCAGCGCTCGGGACACTTATGGCTACACCTTC. This translates into CASARDTYGYTF.